The clone carrying this T cell receptor beta chain was counted only a few times. What it binds is unknown. These data originate in a study of early T cells in non-severe SARS-CoV-2 infection. Study-level background: Sequencing of unsorted whole blood was done on bulk RNA, leaving chains unpaired.

Study results and limitations: There was a bias toward anti-spike CD8 responses in VDJdb matching, which missed private and CD4 specificities.

The TCR library protocol was used to attach unique molecular identifiers. These identifiers were attached to individual cDNA molecules. TCRdb re-analysed the 5' RACE reads in MiXCR, keeping a single row per CDR3 protein. The sample lists roughly 29,000 distinct CDR3 sequences, around 4.4% occurring once. This receptor was obtained from an adult who was a healthcare worker with PCR-confirmed SARS-CoV-2 infection or an uninfected control (not recorded which). Sequences were obtained from whole blood.

The CDR3 loop reads CASSPRGVADTQYF. The CDR3 DNA reads as TGTGCCAGCAGTCCCCGCGGGGTGGCAGATACGCAGTATTTT. This rearrangement joins TRBV12-3 or TRBV12-4 to TRBJ2-3, with D perhaps matching TRBD2 (6 bases). The V and J ends lost 5 bases and 4 bases respectively, with 13 bases between them. This CDR3 spans 14 amino acids.